Presented here are 17 T cell receptor beta chains from one specimen sequenced in a study of blood T cells in healthy people across ages. With a J-beta primer mix and a sample-barcoded 5' primer, a second PCR ran about 7 to 12 cycles. TCRdb re-called the 5' RACE reads with MiXCR, one entry per CDR3 protein. The profile covers about 1.5 million distinct CDR3 sequences, with approximately 39% appearing a single time and more than 4% taken by the ten largest. Sequencing was carried out using blood. These receptors were collected from a woman younger than 30 in good health.

The chain is built from TRBV20-1 and TRBJ1-1, with 8 nucleotides matching TRBD1. The CDR3 is 15 residues long. Germline V gene data show CDR1 as DFQATT and CDR2 as SNEGSKA (reference sequence). The junction had 11 bases not matched to a gene; V was cut back by 5 bases and J by 3 bases. The CDR3 region is CSAADRGGSDTEAFF. The CDR3 coding sequence is TGCAGTGCTGCAGACAGGGGCGGGAGTGACACTGAAGCTTTCTTT.

The CDR3 reads CASSHSFSTAGGTDTQYF. The CDR3 bases are TGTGCCAGCAGCCATTCATTTTCGACAGCTGGGGGCACAGATACGCAGTATTTT. V is TRBV7-9 and J is TRBJ2-3, with a possible D match to TRBD1 (5 bases). The length of the CDR3 is 18 residues. Looked up from germline, CDR1 is SEHNR and CDR2 is FQNEAQ (reference sequence). Trimming took 5 bases from V and 1 from J, leaving 22 bases between them.

V is TRBV27 and J is TRBJ1-2, with 7 nucleotides matching TRBD1. The CDR3 spans 13 residues. The ends lost 4 bases at V and 8 bases at J; junction bases unmatched: 7. Germline loops: CDR1 MNHEY, CDR2 SMNVEV (reference sequence). Written as DNA, the CDR3 is TGTGCCAGCAGTTCCTACAGGGGAAGGGGCTACACCTTC. Its translation: CASSSYRGRGYTF.

For this clonotype: A much larger clone differs by one base, so this may be a read error. The chain couples TRBV25-1 to TRBJ2-5; a weak D match, TRBD2 (6 bases). The CDR3 runs 15 residues. The V gene's germline CDR1 is MGHDK and CDR2 SYGVNS. The DNA for the CDR3 is TGTGCCTGCAGTGTCAACCTACGTCGGGGGGAGACCCAGTACTTC. Its protein is CACSVNLRRGETQYF.

The chain uses TRBV6-5 and TRBJ2-3; 14 nucleotides agree with TRBD2. The CDR3 totals 17 residues. Germline V CDR1 and CDR2: MNHEY, SVGAGI. With 2 bases clipped from V and 5 bases from J, the junction kept 6 bases outside the gene matches. The CDR3 DNA sequence: TGTGCCAGCAGTTACGCACCAGGACTAGCGGGGGGAGATACGCAGTATTTT. This sequence encodes CASSYAPGLAGGDTQYF.

The chain employs TRBV7-9 and TRBJ2-1; a weak D match, TRBD1 (6 bases). Germline V gene data show CDR1 as SEHNR and CDR2 as FQNEAQ (reference sequence). Trimming removed 5 bases from V and 0 bases from J, with 11 bases in between. This CDR3 spans 15 amino acids. The DNA of the CDR3 is TGTGCCAGCAGCCACCGGGACAACTCCTACAATGAGCAGTTCTTC. Translated, it gives CASSHRDNSYNEQFF. The whole variable domain, filled in from reference TRBV7-9 and TRBJ2-1, reads DTGVSQNPRHKITKRGQNVTFRCDPISEHNRLYWYRQTLGQGPEFLTYFQNEAQLEKSRLLSDRFSAERPKGSFSTLEIQRTEQGDSAMYLCASSHRDNSYNEQFFGPGTRLTVL.

The V call is TRBV4-3, the J call TRBJ2-7; TRBD2 agrees at 10 bases. In germline, CDR1 is LGHNA, CDR2 YSLEER. The CDR3 is 15 amino acids. V was clipped by 2 bases and J by 2 bases; unmatched bases: 3. CDR3 protein: CASSQTSGITYEQYF. The CDR3 DNA is TGCGCCAGCAGCCAAACTAGCGGGATAACCTACGAGCAGTACTTC.

This chain connects TRBV29-1 to TRBJ1-5; a possible D gene is TRBD1 (6 bases). The germline V gene encodes CDR1 SQVTM and CDR2 ANQGSEA. The CDR3 spans 12 residues. Trimming took 6 bases from V and 4 from J, leaving 10 bases between them. The CDR3 DNA follows: TGCAGCGTGCAGGGGTATAATCAGCCCCAGCATTTT. Translating it yields CSVQGYNQPQHF.

This clonotype was found a few times. The chain employs TRBV4-1 and TRBJ2-3, with D possibly TRBD2 on 5 matching bases. Trimming shortened V by 4 bases and J by 2 bases, and 13 bases separated the two germline ends. Germline values: CDR1 MGHRA, CDR2 YSYEKL. This CDR3 region has 15 residues. The CDR3 spells CASSPLDYLTDTQYF. CDR3 DNA: TGCGCCAGCAGCCCCCTAGACTACCTCACAGATACGCAGTATTTT.

This sequence joins TRBV29-1 and TRBJ1-2, with TRBD1 identical over 9 bases. The CDR3 extends over 15 amino acids. Germline loops: CDR1 SQVTM, CDR2 ANQGSEA. Losses at the gene ends were 7 bases for V and 0 bases for J; bases not matched to a gene: 9. The CDR3 protein is CSATTGTGTNYGYTF. CDR3 nucleotide sequence: TGCAGCGCGACCACCGGGACAGGGACTAACTATGGCTACACCTTC.

This clonotype was picked up a small number of times. This chain connects TRBV4-3 to TRBJ2-1, with 13 bases matching TRBD2. V was clipped by 5 bases and J by 7 bases; unmatched bases: 8. The CDR3 runs 16 residues. Germline loops: CDR1 LGHNA, CDR2 YSLEER. The chain's CDR3 is CASSTLLAGGQNEQFF. The CDR3 bases are TGCGCCAGCAGCACTCTACTAGCGGGAGGGCAAAATGAGCAGTTCTTC.

CDR3 loop: CASSVRGADTQYF. As DNA, the CDR3 is TGCGCCAGCAGCGTGAGAGGAGCAGATACGCAGTATTTT. This chain links TRBV5-1 with TRBJ2-3, with D hard to call. The CDR3 totals 13 residues. Germline V gene lookup returns CDR1 SGHRS and CDR2 YFSETQ. Trimming left V 4 bases short and J 4 bases short, with 10 bases between.

This chain joins TRBV5-1 and TRBJ2-4; D is possibly TRBD1 (6 bases). Trimming shortened V by 4 bases and J by 0 bases, and 17 bases separated the two germline ends. The CDR3 is 17 residues long. Germline-derived CDR1 and CDR2 are SGHRS and YFSETQ. This CDR3 is CASSPFGTHLAKNIQYF. The CDR3 DNA reads TGCGCCAGCAGCCCGTTCGGGACACACCTAGCCAAAAACATTCAGTACTTC.

This chain uses TRBV11-1 with TRBJ2-5, with D possibly matching TRBD1 (6 bases). V was clipped by 5 bases and J by 5 bases, with 18 bases between them. CDR1 and CDR2 from the germline V gene are SGHAT and FQDESV (reference sequence). CDR3 length equals 15 residues. In DNA, the CDR3 is TGTGCCAGCAGCCAAAGGACAGAGAATTGGGAGACCCAGTACTTC. Translating it yields CASSQRTENWETQYF. The full variable domain, completed using reference TRBV11-1 and TRBJ2-5, is EAEVAQSPRYKITEKSQAVAFWCDPISGHATLYWYRQILGQGPELLVQFQDESVVDDSQLPKDRFSAERLKGVDSTLKIQPAELGDSAMYLCASSQRTENWETQYFGPGTRLLVL.

The genes are TRBV6-5 and TRBJ2-1; 10 bases are shared with TRBD2. The V segment lost 6 bases and the J segment 10 bases; nucleotides outside the gene matches: 0. The CDR3 is 11 amino acids. Germline V gives CDR1 MNHEY, CDR2 SVGAGI. The CDR3 loop reads CASRGLAEQFF. In DNA, the CDR3 is TGTGCCAGCAGGGGACTAGCGGAGCAGTTCTTC.

Only a few counts were recorded for this clonotype. The rearrangement joins TRBV29-1 to TRBJ1-1; D is unclear. The germline CDR1 and CDR2 sequences are SQVTM and ANQGSEA. The length of the CDR3 is 12 residues. The V gene lost 4 bases and the J gene lost 6 bases, with 12 bases spanning the gap. CDR3 sequence: CSVVRKYPEAFF. The CDR3 DNA follows: TGCAGCGTTGTGAGGAAATACCCTGAAGCTTTCTTT.

The J gene is TRBJ2-3, the V gene TRBV20-1, with D perhaps matching TRBD1 (6 bases). Deletions cut 0 bases from V and 4 bases from J, with 8 bases between. The CDR3 covers 13 residues. In germline, CDR1 is DFQATT, CDR2 SNEGSKA (reference sequence). The CDR3 sequence: CSAREDSADTQYF. The CDR3 DNA follows: TGCAGTGCTAGAGAGGACAGCGCAGATACGCAGTATTTT.